This T cell receptor beta chain derives from a study of OX40 agonist ivuxolimab in advanced cancers. For the study at large: A diagnosis of hepatocellular carcinoma, melanoma, renal cell or head and neck cancer was present in dose-escalation patients.

The CDR3 runs 11 residues. Trimming stripped 4 bases from V and 15 bases from J, with 10 bases between. Germline CDR1 is SEHNR and CDR2 is FQNEAQ (reference sequence). This clone was counted once. Using immunoSEQ multiplex PCR, the repertoire was profiled, and TCRdb retains in-frame clones only, with some absent. The top ten clones hold about 20% of a sample with 50,000 to 70,000 clones, over 90% of them seen once. J is TRBJ1-6 and V is TRBV7-9; no firm D call. The source is an adult with an advanced solid tumor such as melanoma, head and neck, liver or kidney cancer. This specimen was CD4+ or CD8+ T cells sorted from blood, taken in a trial of the OX40 agonist ivuxolimab. In DNA form, the CDR3 reads TGTGCCAGCAGCTCTGGTTGGTACCTCCACTTT. Protein sequence: CASSSGWYLHF.